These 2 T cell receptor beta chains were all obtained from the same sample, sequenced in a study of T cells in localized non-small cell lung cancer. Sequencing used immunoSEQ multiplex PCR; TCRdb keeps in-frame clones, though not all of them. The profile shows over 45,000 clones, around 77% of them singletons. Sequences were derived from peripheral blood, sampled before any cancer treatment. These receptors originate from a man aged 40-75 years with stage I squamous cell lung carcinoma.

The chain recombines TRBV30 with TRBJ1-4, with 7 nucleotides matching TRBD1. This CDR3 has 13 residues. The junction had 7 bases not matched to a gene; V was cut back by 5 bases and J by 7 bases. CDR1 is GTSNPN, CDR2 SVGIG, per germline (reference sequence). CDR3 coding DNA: TGTGCCTGGTCCCCAGGGGGGGGTGAAAAACTGTTTTTT. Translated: CAWSPGGGEKLFF.

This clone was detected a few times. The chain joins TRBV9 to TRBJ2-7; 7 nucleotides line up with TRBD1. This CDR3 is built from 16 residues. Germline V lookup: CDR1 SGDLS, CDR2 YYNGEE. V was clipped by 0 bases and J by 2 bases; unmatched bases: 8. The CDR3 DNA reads TGTGCCAGCAGCGTAGCCGGGACAGCTACCACCTACGAGCAGTACTTC. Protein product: CASSVAGTATTYEQYF. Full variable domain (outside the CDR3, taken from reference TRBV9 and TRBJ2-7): DSGVTQTPKHLITATGQRVTLRCSPRSGDLSVYWYQQSLDQGLQFLIQYYNGEERAKGNILERFSAQQFPDLHSELNLSSLELGDSALYFCASSVAGTATTYEQYFGPGTRLTVT.